These 8 T cell receptor beta chains came from one sample sequenced in a study of Ad26.COV2.S vaccination and SARS-CoV-2 variants. Specified treatment: some 20 received Ad26.COV2.S at low or high dose, single or two shots; several received placebo; per-sample allocation not given. Sampling was performed 63 days after the first vaccine or placebo injection. Sequencing used immunoSEQ multiplex PCR; TCRdb keeps in-frame clones, though not all of them. The sample lists approximately 340,000 clones; 70% to 90% were seen once. This material consisted of peripheral blood, taken in a trial of Ad26.COV2.S vaccine versus placebo. The source of these receptors is a person aged 18-60 years who received the Ad26.COV2.S COVID-19 vaccine or a placebo.

The V call is TRBV5-5, the J call TRBJ2-3, with TRBD2 matching over 7 bases. This CDR3 is 15 amino acids long. Germline V gene lookup returns CDR1 SGHKS and CDR2 YYEKEE (reference sequence). Losses at the gene ends were 5 bases for V and 7 bases for J; bases not matched to a gene: 13. For the CDR3, the DNA is TGTGCCAGCAGTCCCGGGGAGGGGCTAGGGTATACGCAGTATTTT. Amino acids: CASSPGEGLGYTQYF.

The V gene is TRBV27, the J gene TRBJ2-2; D not resolved. The CDR3 contains 14 residues. The V gene lost 3 bases and the J gene lost 1 base, with 6 bases spanning the gap. The V gene's germline CDR1 is MNHEY and CDR2 SMNVEV (reference sequence). The CDR3 loop is CASSFSLNTGELFF. The CDR3 DNA sequence: TGTGCCAGCAGTTTCTCCCTGAACACCGGGGAGCTGTTTTTT.

The chain uses TRBV11-2 and TRBJ1-2, with D perhaps TRBD1 (5 bases). Germline CDR1 and CDR2: SGHAT and FQNNGV. V lost 5 bases to trimming and J lost 2 bases, with 9 bases between them. The CDR3 contains 13 residues. The CDR3 spells CASSTDRNYGYTF. Written as DNA, the CDR3 is TGTGCCAGCAGCACCGACAGAAACTATGGCTACACCTTC.

V gene TRBV3-1 (or the pseudogene TRBV3-2) combines with J gene TRBJ2-6, with 8 nucleotides matching TRBD2. The CDR3 is made up of 19 amino acids. CDR1 and CDR2 (germline): LGHDT, YNNKEL (reference sequence). V trimming: 0 bases; J trimming: 4 bases; junction bases outside the gene matches: 11. CDR3 region: CASSQERLAGVPGANVLTF. The CDR3 nucleotides read TGTGCCAGCAGCCAAGAACGGCTAGCGGGCGTCCCCGGGGCCAACGTCCTGACTTTC.

V and J are TRBV7-2 and TRBJ2-1; 13 nucleotides line up with TRBD2. This CDR3 comprises 17 residues. CDR1 SGHTA and CDR2 FQGNSA come from the germline V gene. J was trimmed by 0 bases and V by 6 bases; bases with no gene match: 5. The CDR3 DNA reads TGTGCCAGCAGAGGACTAGCGGGAGCGAGCTCCTACAATGAGCAGTTCTTC. It specifies CASRGLAGASSYNEQFF.

The V gene is TRBV19, the J gene TRBJ1-1; possibly TRBD1 for D (5 bases). Germline-derived CDR1 and CDR2 are LNHDA and SQIVND (reference sequence). Trimming cost V 9 bases and J 0 bases, with 11 bases left between them. This CDR3 contains 13 residues. The CDR3 spells CASRAGMNTEAFF. The CDR3 bases are TGTGCCAGCAGGGCAGGGATGAACACTGAAGCTTTCTTT. The full variable domain, completed using reference TRBV19 and TRBJ1-1, is DGGITQSPKYLFRKEGQNVTLSCEQNLNHDAMYWYRQDPGQGLRLIYYSQIVNDFQKGDIAEGYSVSREKKESFPLTVTSAQKNPTAFYLCASRAGMNTEAFFGQGTRLTVV.

Comments on this clone: In the same sample, other DNA sequences code for this CDR3. This sequence joins TRBV7-2 and TRBJ2-5; 9 bases match TRBD2. The CDR3 sequence is 15 residues long. V lost 1 base to trimming and J lost 2 bases; unmatched junction nucleotides: 2. Germline V CDR1 and CDR2: SGHTA, FQGNSA. The CDR3 DNA is TGTGCCAGCAGCTTAGGGCTAGCGGGACAAGAGACCCAGTACTTC. This encodes CASSLGLAGQETQYF.

This clone was seen only a few times. CDR3 region: CSAPEDLKVYF. The DNA of the CDR3 is TGCAGTGCTCCGGAAGACCTCAAGGTGTACTTC. The chain combines TRBV20-1 with TRBJ2-4; D unclear. The germline V gene encodes CDR1 DFQATT and CDR2 SNEGSKA (reference sequence). V was clipped by 5 bases and J by 15 bases, with 17 bases between them. This CDR3 has 11 residues.